This T cell receptor beta chain was sequenced for a study of T cell changes during pregnancy in multiple sclerosis (dated by TCRdb to about 2019). General notes on the study: Changes in the T cell repertoire over the course of pregnancy were examined in this study in women with multiple sclerosis.

Libraries were constructed by the immunoSEQ multiplex PCR assay. TCRdb re-hosts the immuneACCESS table, in-frame sequences only. Its copies lack some clones; in the studies checked, an unresolved V gene accounts for under half of them, and the cause for the rest is not known. The sample table holds about 36,000 clones, of which more than 75% were seen once. The ten largest make up around 7.2% of the sample. This clone was recorded only once. It has no known antigen specificity. Per-base quality was not reported, and no clone a single base away is much larger than it. The TCR originated in a female donor with multiple sclerosis, enrolled in a pregnancy study. The specimen was CD8+ T cells from peripheral blood mononuclear cells, collected in the third trimester of pregnancy.

The CDR3 protein sequence reads: CASSFGGTNQPQHF. The bases are TGTGCCAGCAGTTTCGGGGGTACCAATCAGCCCCAGCATTTT. The chain joins TRBV27 to TRBJ1-5; the D region possibly corresponds to TRBD1 (5 bases align). From a lookup of the germline V gene (reference sequence), CDR1 and CDR2 are MNHEY and SMNVEV. Spanning cysteine to phenylalanine, the CDR3 consists of 14 amino acids. The CDR3 DNA has 42 bases and is translated from base 1. Relative to germline, V is 3 bases shorter and J is 3 bases shorter, with 9 bases between their ends.